The source of this T cell receptor (beta chain) is a study of blood T cell repertoires in COVID-19. The CDR3 covers 14 residues. Trimming cost V 3 bases and J 0 bases; bases outside gene matches: 4. CDR1 and CDR2 from the germline V gene are SQVTM and ANQGSEA. Clones were sequenced by immunoSEQ multiplex PCR, and TCRdb holds only the in-frame ones, with some missing. Of under 100,000 clones in the sample, around 87% were seen once. Input material: peripheral blood. The chain is built from TRBV29-1 and TRBJ1-2; 7 bases are a match to TRBD1. The receptor was isolated from a human donor in a cohort sampled during active COVID-19. CDR3 protein: CSVETGSANYGYTF. The CDR3 DNA reads as TGCAGCGTTGAGACAGGGTCTGCTAACTATGGCTACACCTTC. Looking up the rest from reference TRBV29-1 and TRBJ1-2 gives the full variable domain: SAVISQKPSRDICQRGTSLTIQCQVDSQVTMMFWYRQQPGQSLTLIATANQGSEATYESGFVIDKFPISRPNLTFSTLTVSNMSPEDSSIYLCSVETGSANYGYTFGSGTRLTVV.